These T cell receptor beta chains were read from a single sample in a study of T cells after yellow fever vaccination. TCRdb independently ran MiXCR on the 5' RACE reads; one entry per CDR3 protein. The sample lists over 85,000 distinct CDR3 sequences, roughly 10% occurring once. The specimen comprised CD8+ T cells not binding an NS4B(214-222) dextramer, sorted from PBMCs, sampled roughly 14 days after the first yellow fever vaccination. The receptors originated from a man aged 18-30 years who received the YFV17D yellow fever vaccine. The CDR3 runs from the conserved cysteine through the conserved F or W. Fields, in order: V gene, D gene, clone size, J gene, CDR3 protein, CDR3 DNA. The D gene is left open where the match is weak. Only some rows state a clone size, as once, few, many or a class for expanded clones.

TRBV29-1	.	many	TRBJ2-2	CSVKYAGELFF	TGCAGCGTTAAGTATGCCGGGGAGCTGTTTTTT
TRBV7-2	.	.	TRBJ2-1	CASSWPGHSLNEQFF	TGTGCCAGCAGCTGGCCGGGCCATAGCCTCAATGAGCAGTTCTTC
TRBV5-1	.	few	TRBJ1-1	CASSLKTANTEAFF	TGCGCCAGCAGCTTGAAGACGGCGAACACTGAAGCTTTCTTT
TRBV19	TRBD2	.	TRBJ2-1	CASMGLAGYNEQFF	TGTGCCAGTATGGGCCTAGCGGGGTACAATGAGCAGTTCTTC
TRBV10-3	.	few	TRBJ2-7	CAIHAVGQPYEQYF	TGTGCCATCCACGCCGTTGGACAGCCCTACGAGCAGTACTTC
TRBV6-5	.	.	TRBJ1-2	CASSYTGGANYGYTF	TGTGCCAGCAGTTACACGGGAGGAGCTAACTATGGCTACACCTTC
TRBV7-8	.	few	TRBJ2-3	CASSLLSTDTQYF	TGTGCCAGCAGCTTACTTAGCACAGATACGCAGTATTTT
TRBV6-1	.	.	TRBJ1-2	CASRTGSIYGYTF	TGTGCCAGCAGAACAGGCTCTATCTATGGCTACACCTTC
TRBV4-1	.	many	TRBJ1-1	CASRGGNTEAFF	TGCGCCAGCAGAGGGGGGAACACTGAAGCTTTCTTT
TRBV10-3	.	.	TRBJ2-3	CAISEPGADTQYF	TGTGCCATCAGTGAGCCCGGGGCAGATACGCAGTATTTT
TRBV5-1	TRBD2	.	TRBJ2-2	CASSASGGSGGELFF	TGCGCCAGCAGTGCCAGCGGGGGATCAGGCGGGGAGCTGTTTTTT
TRBV7-6	.	.	TRBJ2-7	CASSLVGTDDLRGQYF	TGTGCCAGCAGCTTAGTGGGGACGGACGATCTACGAGGGCAGTACTTC
TRBV6-5	.	.	TRBJ1-2	CDSSFRAGTAYGYTF	TGTGACAGCAGTTTCCGAGCCGGGACGGCCTATGGCTACACCTTC
TRBV9	.	.	TRBJ2-3	CASTEFESPTDTQYF	TGTGCCAGCACCGAGTTCGAGTCGCCCACAGATACGCAGTATTTT
TRBV11-2	.	few	TRBJ1-6	CASRAESSYNSPLHF	TGTGCCAGCAGAGCGGAGAGCTCCTATAATTCACCCCTCCACTTT
TRBV7-9	.	.	TRBJ2-1	CASSPPLVGAGNEQFF	TGTGCCAGCAGCCCCCCGTTAGTAGGGGCCGGGAATGAGCAGTTCTTC
TRBV13	.	.	TRBJ2-1	CASSFTVSYNEQFF	TGTGCCAGCAGCTTTACAGTCTCCTACAATGAGCAGTTCTTC
TRBV7-9	.	.	TRBJ2-3	CASSLNPGPSTDTQYF	TGTGCCAGCAGCTTAAATCCAGGGCCGAGCACAGATACGCAGTATTTT
TRBV3-1	.	.	TRBJ2-7	CASATWEPSTEQYF	TGTGCCAGCGCCACGTGGGAACCTTCGACCGAGCAGTACTTC
TRBV4-1	.	many	TRBJ2-4	CASSLDQGQNIQYF	TGCGCCAGCAGCCTCGATCAGGGACAAAACATTCAGTACTTC
TRBV12-3/TRBV12-4	.	.	TRBJ1-2	CASSFLGNGYTF	TGTGCCAGCAGTTTCTTGGGGAATGGCTACACCTTC
TRBV7-2	TRBD2	few	TRBJ2-3	CASSFRLGSGVDTQYF	TGTGCCAGCAGCTTCAGACTGGGGAGCGGGGTTGATACGCAGTATTTT
TRBV10-3	.	few	TRBJ1-2	CAISEQGQSLMYGYTF	TGTGCCATCAGTGAGCAGGGTCAGAGTCTTATGTATGGCTACACCTTC
TRBV9	.	few	TRBJ2-7	CASSVGDRGNEQYF	TGTGCCAGCAGCGTAGGAGATAGGGGAAACGAGCAGTACTTC
TRBV4-1	.	many	TRBJ1-1	CASSLRMNTEAFF	TGCGCCAGCAGCCTACGGATGAACACTGAAGCTTTCTTT
TRBV29-1	.	.	TRBJ1-4	CSVAGFNEKLFF	TGCAGCGTGGCCGGTTTTAATGAAAAACTGTTTTTT
TRBV13	.	few	TRBJ1-6	CASSSEIGFRDSPLHF	TGTGCCAGCAGCTCCGAGATAGGGTTCCGGGATTCACCCCTCCACTTT
TRBV12-3/TRBV12-4	TRBD1	.	TRBJ2-3	CATGQDRETQYF	TGTGCCACCGGGCAAGACAGGGAAACGCAGTATTTT
TRBV20-1	TRBD2	few	TRBJ2-7	CSARGTSGVYEQYF	TGCAGTGCTAGAGGGACTAGCGGGGTGTACGAGCAGTACTTC
TRBV7-6	TRBD2	few	TRBJ2-3	CASSYSGGADTQYF	TGTGCCAGCAGCTATAGCGGGGGAGCAGATACGCAGTATTTT
TRBV5-6	.	.	TRBJ2-4	CASSFKIPPRKNIQYF	TGTGCCAGCAGCTTTAAGATCCCCCCCCGTAAAAACATTCAGTACTTC
TRBV7-2	.	many	TRBJ1-6	CASSLTPEAGGALHF	TGTGCCAGCAGCTTAACCCCCGAGGCCGGAGGGGCCCTCCACTTT
TRBV7-6	TRBD1	.	TRBJ2-7	CASSSLGQGAAYEQYF	TGTGCCAGCAGCTCTCTAGGACAGGGGGCGGCCTACGAGCAGTACTTC
TRBV7-9	.	few	TRBJ1-2	CASGSYGYTF	TGTGCCAGCGGCAGCTATGGCTACACCTTC
TRBV6-1	TRBD2	.	TRBJ2-3	CASIRGGGAGVTDTQYF	TGTGCCAGCATTCGTGGCGGGGGGGCCGGAGTGACAGATACGCAGTATTTT
TRBV19	.	.	TRBJ1-2	CASRQEDGANYGYTF	TGTGCCAGTCGCCAAGAGGACGGCGCCAACTATGGCTACACCTTC
TRBV12-3/TRBV12-4	.	.	TRBJ2-2	CASCLVALLTHRNTGELFF	TGTGCCAGCTGTTTAGTCGCCCTTCTCACCCACAGGAACACCGGGGAGCTGTTTTTT
TRBV27	.	.	TRBJ2-1	CASSSPSVEQFF	TGTGCCAGCAGTTCGCCCTCGGTTGAGCAGTTCTTC
TRBV4-3	.	few	TRBJ1-6	CASSQDPGVLYNSPLHF	TGCGCCAGCAGCCAAGATCCCGGGGTTTTATATAATTCACCCCTCCACTTT
TRBV18	TRBD2	few	TRBJ2-3	CASSPRLAGATDTQYF	TGTGCCAGCTCACCGAGGCTAGCGGGGGCCACAGATACGCAGTATTTT
TRBV29-1	.	.	TRBJ2-1	CSVEDLIQGPLSYNEQFF	TGCAGCGTTGAAGATCTTATTCAGGGACCTTTATCCTACAATGAGCAGTTCTTC
TRBV2	TRBD1	.	TRBJ2-1	CASSDQFRDRTQSGFF	TGTGCCAGCAGTGATCAGTTCCGGGACAGGACCCAATCGGGGTTCTTC